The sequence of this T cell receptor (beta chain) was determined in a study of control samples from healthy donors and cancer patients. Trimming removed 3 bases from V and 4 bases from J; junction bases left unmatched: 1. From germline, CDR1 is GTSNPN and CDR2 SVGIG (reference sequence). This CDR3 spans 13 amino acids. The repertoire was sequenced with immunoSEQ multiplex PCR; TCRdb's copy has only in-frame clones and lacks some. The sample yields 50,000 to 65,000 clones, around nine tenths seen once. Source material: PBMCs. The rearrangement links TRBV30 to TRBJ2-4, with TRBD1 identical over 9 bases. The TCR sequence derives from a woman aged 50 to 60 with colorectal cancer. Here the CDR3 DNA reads TGTGCCTGGAGGGACAGGGGAAAAAACATTCAGTACTTC. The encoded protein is CAWRDRGKNIQYF.